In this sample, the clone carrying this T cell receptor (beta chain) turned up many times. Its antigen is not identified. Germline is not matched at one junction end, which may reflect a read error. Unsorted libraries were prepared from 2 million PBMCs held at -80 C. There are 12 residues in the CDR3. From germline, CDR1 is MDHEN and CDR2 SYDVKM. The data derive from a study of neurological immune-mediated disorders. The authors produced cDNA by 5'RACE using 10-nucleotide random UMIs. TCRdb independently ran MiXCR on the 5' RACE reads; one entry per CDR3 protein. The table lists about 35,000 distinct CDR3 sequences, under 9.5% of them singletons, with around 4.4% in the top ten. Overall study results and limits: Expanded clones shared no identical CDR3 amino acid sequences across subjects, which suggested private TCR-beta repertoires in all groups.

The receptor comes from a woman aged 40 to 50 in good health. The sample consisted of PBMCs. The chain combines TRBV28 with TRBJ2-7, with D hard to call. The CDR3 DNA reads TGTGCCAGCAGTCAGACTGGGTCAGGACGAGCCTTC. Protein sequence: CASSQTGSGRAF.